Presented here are 14 T cell receptor beta chains from one specimen sequenced in a study of beta chain features in type 1 diabetes. Whole-study results and caveats: Shortening that was moderate but significant affected the TCRB CDR3s of Type 1 diabetes patients in all four CD4+ subsets.

The isolated RNA, all of it, was reverse transcribed, so expressed TCRB transcripts were what got sequenced. Sequencing was performed with immunoSEQ multiplex PCR; in TCRdb, only in-frame clones are kept and a portion is missing. The sample has about 150,000 clones; about 7.8% are singletons. No antigens are known for them. The sequenced sample consisted of central memory CD4+ T cells from blood. The receptors were gathered from a woman aged 35 to 49 with type 1 diabetes.

The genes are TRBV6-6 and TRBJ1-1; tentative D call: TRBD1 (5 bases). Germline CDR1 is MNHNY and CDR2 is SVGAGI (reference sequence). The CDR3 covers 14 residues. The V end lost 7 bases, the J end lost 4 bases, and 16 bases lay between the germline ends. In DNA form, the CDR3 reads TGTGCCAGCACGACCAGGTGGAGGGGCACTGAAGCTTTCTTT. Translated, it gives CASTTRWRGTEAFF.

This chain links TRBV9 with TRBJ2-3; the D is unclear. The CDR3 spans 15 residues. Trimming shortened V by 4 bases and J by 2 bases, and 14 bases separated the two germline ends. Germline-derived CDR1 and CDR2 are SGDLS and YYNGEE. The CDR3: CASSQSPVYTDTQYF. As DNA, the CDR3 is TGTGCCAGCAGCCAATCGCCGGTCTACACAGATACGCAGTATTTT. Drawing the rest from reference TRBV9 and TRBJ2-3, the complete variable domain is DSGVTQTPKHLITATGQRVTLRCSPRSGDLSVYWYQQSLDQGLQFLIQYYNGEERAKGNILERFSAQQFPDLHSELNLSSLELGDSALYFCASSQSPVYTDTQYFGPGTRLTVL.

The chain links TRBV6-5 to TRBJ2-1; 7 bases match TRBD1. CDR3 length: 14 amino acids. Per the germline V gene, CDR1 is MNHEY and CDR2 is SVGAGI. V shed 6 bases and J 6 bases; nucleotides not matched to a gene: 8. This chain's CDR3 is CASSSGQDLNEQFF. The CDR3 DNA follows: TGTGCCAGCAGCTCTGGACAGGATCTCAATGAGCAGTTCTTC.

The chain carries TRBV7-2 and TRBJ2-7; D not resolved. Germline V CDR1 and CDR2: SGHTA, FQGNSA. The CDR3 sequence is 12 residues long. V lost 2 bases and J 6 bases, leaving 8 bases between the germline ends. Here the CDR3 DNA reads TGTGCCAGCAGCTTAAGATACGGCGAGCAGTACTTC. This gives the protein CASSLRYGEQYF.

This clone occurred a few times. The chain has TRBV2 and TRBJ1-2; 9 nucleotides line up with TRBD1. The length of the CDR3 is 13 residues. Germline CDR1 is SNHLY and CDR2 is FYNNEI. V gave up 4 bases and J gave up 7 bases; unmatched junction bases: 4. In nucleotides, the CDR3 is TGTGCCAGCAGTGCACAGGGGGCTGGTGGCTACACCTTC. It yields the protein CASSAQGAGGYTF. Full variable domain (missing parts from reference TRBV2 and TRBJ1-2): EPEVTQTPSHQVTQMGQEVILRCVPISNHLYFYWYRQILGQKVEFLVSFYNNEISEKSEIFDDQFSVERPDGSNFTLKIRSTKLEDSAMYFCASSAQGAGGYTFGSGTRLTVV.

In DNA, the CDR3 is TGCGCCAGCAGCGTGGACGTAAGACTAGAGCAGTACTTC. Its protein is CASSVDVRLEQYF. The chain combines TRBV5-1 with TRBJ2-7, with D possibly TRBD2 on 5 matching bases. From germline, CDR1 is SGHRS and CDR2 YFSETQ. The CDR3 has 13 residues. Trimming cost V 4 bases and J 7 bases, with 15 bases left between them.

The rearrangement links TRBV9 to TRBJ2-5; D is perhaps TRBD2 (6 bases). V lost 3 bases and J lost 5, with 14 bases in between. The CDR3 totals 14 residues. From germline, CDR1 is SGDLS and CDR2 YYNGEE. CDR3 region: CASSDRRAGETQYF. The CDR3 DNA reads as TGTGCCAGCAGCGACCGGAGGGCCGGGGAGACCCAGTACTTC.

This clone was detected ten times or more. The chain links TRBV14 to TRBJ2-1; TRBD2 might be the D (6 bases). Germline lookup yields CDR1 SGHDN and CDR2 FVKESK. The CDR3 loop spans 18 amino acids. V gave up 1 base and J gave up 9 bases, with 25 bases separating them. Here the CDR3 reads CASSQVSTGVWTQREQFF. The CDR3 region has the DNA TGTGCCAGCAGCCAAGTGAGTACGGGAGTTTGGACACAACGTGAGCAGTTCTTC.

The chain uses TRBV5-1 and TRBJ2-7; 7 bases are shared with TRBD1. V lost 4 bases to trimming and J lost 4 bases; unmatched junction nucleotides: 14. CDR3 length equals 16 residues. CDR1 and CDR2 from the germline V gene are SGHRS and YFSETQ. CDR3 sequence: CASSPKSRDSAYEQYF. In nucleotides, the CDR3 is TGCGCCAGCAGCCCAAAATCCCGGGACAGCGCTTACGAGCAGTACTTC.

The chain uses TRBV7-3 and TRBJ2-1; 8 positions match TRBD2. Germline CDR1 reads SGHTA; CDR2 reads FQGTGA. The CDR3 has 16 residues. V was pared by 5 bases and J by 7 bases, with 13 bases of the junction left unmatched. The CDR3 DNA is TGTGCCAGCAGCGCACAACTAGCGGCCCCGCTAAATGAGCAGTTCTTC. Its translation is CASSAQLAAPLNEQFF.

The chain recombines TRBV5-1 with TRBJ1-1; 9 bases map to TRBD1. Germline V lookup: CDR1 SGHRS, CDR2 YFSETQ. The CDR3 has 18 amino acids. With 1 base clipped from V and 6 bases from J, the junction kept 16 bases outside the gene matches. This CDR3 reads CASSLRPTGQGGRAEAFF. The CDR3 nucleotides read TGCGCCAGCAGCTTGAGGCCTACGGGACAGGGAGGTCGGGCTGAAGCTTTCTTT.

The chain links TRBV6-1 to TRBJ2-3; 11 nucleotides agree with TRBD2. The CDR3 is 15 amino acids. Unmatched junction bases numbered 9, after V lost 7 bases and J lost 6 bases. Germline V gene lookup returns CDR1 MNHNS and CDR2 SASEGT. CDR3 sequence reads: CASKTSGDPSDTQYF. In DNA, the CDR3 is TGTGCCAGCAAGACTAGCGGGGACCCCAGTGATACGCAGTATTTT.

CDR3 in DNA: TGTGCCAGCAGTCTAGCATCCAGCTACGAGCAGTACTTC. Translating it yields CASSLASSYEQYF. The chain joins TRBV6-6 to TRBJ2-7, with TRBD2 as a possible D gene (5 bases). V shed 5 bases and J shed 3 bases, with 11 bases lying between them. Per germline, CDR1 MNHNY and CDR2 SVGAGI (reference sequence). The CDR3 has 13 amino acids.

This clone was seen a few times. The chain recombines TRBV18 with TRBJ2-5, with a tentative D call TRBD2 (5 bases). Trimming stripped 3 bases from V and 4 bases from J, with 15 bases between. The CDR3 runs 15 residues. Germline CDR1 reads KGHSH; CDR2 reads LQKENI. CDR3 DNA sequence: TGTGCCAGCTCACCCTTCCGGGGAAGCGGAGAGACCCAGTACTTC. Translation: CASSPFRGSGETQYF.